A selection of T cell receptor beta chains follows, all from one sample in a study of T cell repertoires in cytomegalovirus infection. TCRdb reanalysed the reads using MiXCR and keeps one entry per CDR3 protein. The sample includes more than 55,000 distinct CDR3 sequences, 20% to 25% seen only once; the top ten take around 70%. These receptors' targets are unknown. The source material was CD8+ T cells from cultured PBMCs, sampled from culture after CMV antigen stimulation. These receptor sequences come from a human donor in good health (CMV status not recorded). Some clones in this sample may be carry-over from other donors' samples. Each CDR3 is given with its conserved first and last residue. Each record gives: D gene, V gene, clone size, J gene, CDR3 DNA, CDR3 protein. The D gene is left open where the match is weak. Expanded clones are given a class, and other clones once, few, many or no size at all.

>TRBD1|TRBV12-3/TRBV12-4|NA|TRBJ2-1
TGTGCCAGCAGTTTGTGGTCAGGGGGTAGAGATGAGCAGTTCTTC
CASSLWSGGRDEQFF
>TRBD1|TRBV7-9|few|TRBJ2-7
TGTGCCAGCAGCTCTCCGGGACAGGGGCGACCTTACGAGCAGTACTTC
CASSSPGQGRPYEQYF
>TRBD1|TRBV7-2|few|TRBJ2-3
TGTGCCAGCAGCATTCGGACGGGACAGGTCCAAGCAGATACGCAGTATTTT
CASSIRTGQVQADTQYF
>TRBD1|TRBV6-4|few|TRBJ2-5
TGTGCCAGCAGTGAGACAGGGGGCGCGGAGACCCAGTACTTC
CASSETGGAETQYF
>NA|TRBV7-2|many|TRBJ2-1
TGTGCCAGCAGCCCCGGGACCGCTTGGGCCTCCAATGAGCAGTTCTTC
CASSPGTAWASNEQFF
>NA|TRBV6-6|few|TRBJ2-1
TGTGCCAGCCTGGCCCCCCCCAATGAGCAGTTCTTC
CASLAPPNEQFF
>TRBD2|TRBV28|few|TRBJ2-5
TGTGCCAGCAGTTTAAAAGGGAGGGGCCGGGAGACCCAGTACTTC
CASSLKGRGRETQYF
>TRBD1|TRBV7-8|NA|TRBJ1-4
TGTGCCAGCAGCTCAGGACAGGGCGGATACACTAATGAAAAACTGTTTTTT
CASSSGQGGYTNEKLFF
>NA|TRBV4-3|few|TRBJ2-1
TGCGCCAGCAGCCAGGAGTCGTCGTCAGCCGAGGCGCAGTTCTTC
CASSQESSSAEAQFF
>NA|TRBV7-9|NA|TRBJ1-1
TGTGCCAGCAGCTCCTCTGGCCGGCAGGGAGTAGACACTGAAGCTTTCTTT
CASSSSGRQGVDTEAFF
>TRBD2|TRBV7-2|few|TRBJ2-3
TGTGCCAGCAGCCCTAGCGGGGGCTATGATACGCAGTATTTT
CASSPSGGYDTQYF
>NA|TRBV19|few|TRBJ2-3
TGTGCCAGTAGTATAGGTGTAGGGGCAGATACGCAGTATTTT
CASSIGVGADTQYF
>NA|TRBV4-1|NA|TRBJ2-1
TGCGCCAGCAGCCAAGACAGGCGGGGGACAGTTAACCCCAATGAGCAGTTCTTC
CASSQDRRGTVNPNEQFF
>TRBD1|TRBV7-9|NA|TRBJ2-7
TGTGCCAGCAGCTCGGGACAGCGCCCCTACGAGCAGTACTTC
CASSSGQRPYEQYF
>NA|TRBV7-2|NA|TRBJ2-3
TGTGCCAGCAGCCAGGTCGGGGGCACAGATACGCAGTATTTT
CASSQVGGTDTQYF
>TRBD2|TRBV6-2/TRBV6-3|NA|TRBJ2-1
TGTGCCAGCAGTTCCCTCGGGGAGGGGTGGGTCGATGAGCAGTTCTTC
CASSSLGEGWVDEQFF
>TRBD2|TRBV5-4|few|TRBJ2-1
TGTGCCAGCAGCTTGCGAGCGGGGGTCTCCTACAATGAGCAGTTCTTC
CASSLRAGVSYNEQFF
>NA|TRBV11-2|NA|TRBJ1-1
TGTGCCAGCAGCTTCAATAAGCCTGAAGCTTTCTTT
CASSFNKPEAFF
>NA|TRBV11-2|NA|TRBJ2-3
TGTGCCAGCAGCTTAGATAGTATGGGAACAGATACGCAGTATTTT
CASSLDSMGTDTQYF
>TRBD1|TRBV27|few|TRBJ1-5
TGTGCCAGCAGAAAGGACAGGGTAAGCAATCAGCCCCAGCATTTT
CASRKDRVSNQPQHF
>NA|TRBV7-2|NA|TRBJ2-3
TGTGCCAGCAGCCGTCGAACTACAGGGGCCCACGGAGGGCAGGATACGCAGTATTTT
CASSRRTTGAHGGQDTQYF
>TRBD1|TRBV7-9|NA|TRBJ1-2
TGTGCCAGCAGCTCAGGGGGTATCTCCGGCTACACCTTC
CASSSGGISGYTF
>NA|TRBV7-8|few|TRBJ1-1
TGTGCCAGCAGCCCCCAACTTATTGCGGGGTCCAACACTGAAGCTTTCTTT
CASSPQLIAGSNTEAFF
>NA|TRBV19|NA|TRBJ2-7
TGTGCCAGTAGTATCGGCAGCTCCTACGAGCAGTACTTC
CASSIGSSYEQYF
>NA|TRBV7-9|NA|TRBJ1-5
TGTGCCAGCAGCTTAGACGGTCAGCCCCAGCATTTT
CASSLDGQPQHF
>TRBD1|TRBV25-1|few|TRBJ1-2
TGTGCCAGCAGTGAGATTAAGGGGGCGTATTATGGCTACACCTTC
CASSEIKGAYYGYTF
>NA|TRBV20-1|NA|TRBJ1-1
TGCAGTGCTTCCAAGACAGCCATGAACCCTGAAGCTTTCTTT
CSASKTAMNPEAFF
>TRBD1|TRBV7-2|NA|TRBJ1-1
TGTGCCAGCAGCCTTAGTAGGACAGGGAGGGACACTGAAGCTTTCTTT
CASSLSRTGRDTEAFF
>NA|TRBV7-9|many|TRBJ2-7
TGTGCCAGCAGTATGACAGCCGAGTTTCAGTACTTC
CASSMTAEFQYF
>TRBD2|TRBV6-2/TRBV6-3|few|TRBJ2-1
TGTGCCAGCAGTTACCCTAGCGGGGGGCCCTACAATGAGCAGTTCTTC
CASSYPSGGPYNEQFF
>NA|TRBV30|once|TRBJ2-3
TGTGCCTGGAGTGTACTGTGGAGGACCACAGATACGCAGTATTTT
CAWSVLWRTTDTQYF
>TRBD2|TRBV7-8|NA|TRBJ2-1
TGTGCCAGCAGCTATAGCGGGGGGGCGGATTACAATGAGCAGTTCTTC
CASSYSGGADYNEQFF
>TRBD2|TRBV7-8|many|TRBJ2-1
TGTGCCAGCGACCCTTCCGGGACTAGCGGAATCAATGAGCAGTTCTTC
CASDPSGTSGINEQFF
>NA|TRBV12-5|many|TRBJ2-3
TGTGCTAGTGGTTTGCGGTACACAGATACGCAGTATTTT
CASGLRYTDTQYF
>TRBD1|TRBV6-5|NA|TRBJ1-2
TGTGCCAGCAGTTCTCCAGGGAGCATGGGACAGAATGGCTACACCTTC
CASSSPGSMGQNGYTF
>NA|TRBV9|NA|TRBJ1-1
TGTGCCAGCAGCGCCCTGAACACTGAAGCTTTCTTT
CASSALNTEAFF
>NA|TRBV27|many|TRBJ1-1
TGTGCCAGCAGTTTGTACAAGGAACCCACTGAAGCTTTCTTT
CASSLYKEPTEAFF
>NA|TRBV6-6|many|TRBJ1-1
TGTGCCAGCAGTTACTCGGTGAACACTGAAGCTTTCTTT
CASSYSVNTEAFF
>TRBD1|TRBV27|few|TRBJ1-1
TGTGCCAGCAGTCTCTGGACAGGCAAGAACACTGAAGCTTTCTTT
CASSLWTGKNTEAFF
>TRBD2|TRBV7-2|few|TRBJ2-5
TGTGCCAGCAGCTTAGGGCTAGCGGGGGGCCCTCGCGAGACCCAGTACTTC
CASSLGLAGGPRETQYF
>TRBD1|TRBV7-8|few|TRBJ1-5
TGTGCCAGCAGCTTACAGGGGGCAGGGGTTAGCAATCAGCCCCAGCATTTT
CASSLQGAGVSNQPQHF
>TRBD1|TRBV7-8|NA|TRBJ2-7
TGTGCCAGCAGCCAGGGACAGGCCGTCTGGTACGAGCAGTACTTC
CASSQGQAVWYEQYF
>NA|TRBV7-9|NA|TRBJ2-7
TGTGCCAGCAGCCCCCGGGTCTACGAGCAGTACTTC
CASSPRVYEQYF
>TRBD1|TRBV28|few|TRBJ1-1
TGTGCCGTCCATCCGACAGGGGAGAAGAACACTGAAGCTTTCTTT
CAVHPTGEKNTEAFF